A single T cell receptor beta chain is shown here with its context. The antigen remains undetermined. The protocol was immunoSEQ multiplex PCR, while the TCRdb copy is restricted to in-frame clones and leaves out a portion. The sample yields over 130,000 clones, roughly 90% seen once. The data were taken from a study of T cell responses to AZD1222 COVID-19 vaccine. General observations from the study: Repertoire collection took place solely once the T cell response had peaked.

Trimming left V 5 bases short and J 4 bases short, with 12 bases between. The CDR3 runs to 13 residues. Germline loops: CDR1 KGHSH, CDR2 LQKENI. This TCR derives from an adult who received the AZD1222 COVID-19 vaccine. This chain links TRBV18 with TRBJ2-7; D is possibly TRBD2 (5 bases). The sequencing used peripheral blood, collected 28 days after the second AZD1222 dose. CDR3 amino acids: CASSDGSGYEQYF. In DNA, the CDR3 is TGTGCCAGCTCAGACGGGTCGGGGTACGAGCAGTACTTC.